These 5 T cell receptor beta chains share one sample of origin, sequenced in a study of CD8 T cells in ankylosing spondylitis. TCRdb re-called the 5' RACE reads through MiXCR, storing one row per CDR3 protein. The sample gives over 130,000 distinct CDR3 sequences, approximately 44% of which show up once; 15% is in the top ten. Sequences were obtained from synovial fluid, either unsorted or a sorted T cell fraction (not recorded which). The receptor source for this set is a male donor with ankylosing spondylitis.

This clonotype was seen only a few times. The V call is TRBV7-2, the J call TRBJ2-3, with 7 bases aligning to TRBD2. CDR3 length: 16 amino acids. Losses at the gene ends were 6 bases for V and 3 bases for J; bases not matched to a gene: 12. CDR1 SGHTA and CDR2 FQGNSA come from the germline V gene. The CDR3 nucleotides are TGTGCCAGCAGGTCACCTGAGGCGGGGGTTACAGATACGCAGTATTTT. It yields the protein CASRSPEAGVTDTQYF.

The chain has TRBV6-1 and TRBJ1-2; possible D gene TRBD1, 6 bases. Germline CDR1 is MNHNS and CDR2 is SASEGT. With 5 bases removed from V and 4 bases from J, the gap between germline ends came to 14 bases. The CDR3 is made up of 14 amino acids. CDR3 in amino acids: CASSPRTEAYGYTF. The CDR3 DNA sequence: TGTGCCAGCAGTCCCCGGACAGAAGCCTATGGCTACACCTTC.

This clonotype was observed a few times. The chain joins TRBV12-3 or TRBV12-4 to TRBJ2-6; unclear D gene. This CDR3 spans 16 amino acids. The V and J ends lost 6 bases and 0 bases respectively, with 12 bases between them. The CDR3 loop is CASSLWRSSGANVLTF. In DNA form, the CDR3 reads TGTGCCAGCAGCCTCTGGCGGAGCTCTGGGGCCAACGTCCTGACTTTC.

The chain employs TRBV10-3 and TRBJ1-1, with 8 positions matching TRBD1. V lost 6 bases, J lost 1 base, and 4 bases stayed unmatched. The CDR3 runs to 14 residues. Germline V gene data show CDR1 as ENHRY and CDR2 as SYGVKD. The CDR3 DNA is TGTGCCATCAGGGGGGACAGGAGGAACACTGAAGCTTTCTTT. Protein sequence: CAIRGDRRNTEAFF.

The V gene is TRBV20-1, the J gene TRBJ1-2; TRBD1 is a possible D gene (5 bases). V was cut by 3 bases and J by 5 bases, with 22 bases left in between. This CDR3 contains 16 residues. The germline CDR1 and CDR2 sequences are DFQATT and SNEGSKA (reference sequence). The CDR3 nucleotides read TGCAGTGCTAGTGGGGGTTGGTCGGAAGGGCAATATGGCTACACCTTC. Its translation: CSASGGWSEGQYGYTF.